This T cell receptor beta chain was observed in a study of T-cell memory formation after mild COVID-19. Turning to the study itself: The two donors had largely donor-specific TCR clusters.

This clonotype was seen just once. What it binds is not known. Study outcomes and limitations: Second-wave clones with a day 37 peak had unconfirmed SARS-CoV-2 specificity. Mainly in CM and EM were contracting CD4+ clones; CD8+ were in EMRA.

TCR alpha and TCR beta cDNA libraries carrying sample barcodes and UMIs were produced by 5'RACE using constant-segment primers. TCRdb reprocessed the 5' RACE reads with MiXCR, giving one entry per CDR3 protein. The sample lists 130,000 to 150,000 distinct CDR3 sequences, roughly 19% occurring once. CDR3 length equals 12 residues. Trimming removed 0 bases at V and 3 bases at J, with 2 bases between. From germline, CDR1 is SGHTA and CDR2 FQGNSA. The chain has TRBV7-2 and TRBJ1-2; D uncertain. The receptor's source is an adult woman who had mild COVID-19 (a few samples of this study predate the infection). Cell type and time point are not known. The sequenced sample was PBMCs or a T cell subset sorted from them (not recorded which). The CDR3 region is CASSLAYYGYTF. CDR3 nucleotide sequence: TGTGCCAGCAGCTTAGCGTACTATGGCTACACCTTC. The entire variable domain, with the rest obtained from reference TRBV7-2 and TRBJ1-2, is as follows: GAGVSQSPSNKVTEKGKDVELRCDPISGHTALYWYRQSLGQGLEFLIYFQGNSAPDKSGLPSDRFSAERTGGSVSTLTIQRTQQEDSAVYLCASSLAYYGYTFGSGTRLTVV.